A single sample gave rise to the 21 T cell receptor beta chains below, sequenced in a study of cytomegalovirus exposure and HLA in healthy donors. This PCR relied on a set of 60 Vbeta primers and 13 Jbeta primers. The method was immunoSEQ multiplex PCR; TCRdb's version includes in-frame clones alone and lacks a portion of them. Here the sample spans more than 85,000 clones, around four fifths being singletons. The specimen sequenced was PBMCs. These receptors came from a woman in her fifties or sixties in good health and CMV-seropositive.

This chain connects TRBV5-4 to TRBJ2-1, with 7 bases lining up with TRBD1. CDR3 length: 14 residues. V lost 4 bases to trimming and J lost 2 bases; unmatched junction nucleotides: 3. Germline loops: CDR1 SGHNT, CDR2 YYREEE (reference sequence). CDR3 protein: CASSLGTAYNEQFF. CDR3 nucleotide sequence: TGTGCCAGCAGCCTCGGGACAGCCTACAATGAGCAGTTCTTC. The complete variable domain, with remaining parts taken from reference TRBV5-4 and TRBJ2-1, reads ETGVTQSPTHLIKTRGQQVTLRCSSQSGHNTVSWYQQALGQGPQFIFQYYREEENGRGNFPPRFSGLQFPNYSSELNVNALELDDSALYLCASSLGTAYNEQFFGPGTRLTVL.

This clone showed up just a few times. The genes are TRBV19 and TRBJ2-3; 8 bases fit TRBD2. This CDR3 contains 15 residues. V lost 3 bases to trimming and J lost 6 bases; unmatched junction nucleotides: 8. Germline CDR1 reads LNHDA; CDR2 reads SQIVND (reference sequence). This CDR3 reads CASSIRASGGDTQYF. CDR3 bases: TGTGCCAGTAGTATTAGGGCCAGCGGGGGTGATACGCAGTATTTT.

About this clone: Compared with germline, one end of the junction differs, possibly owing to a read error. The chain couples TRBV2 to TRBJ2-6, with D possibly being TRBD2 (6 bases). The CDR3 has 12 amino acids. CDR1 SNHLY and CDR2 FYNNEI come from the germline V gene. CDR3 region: CASSSRENGLTF. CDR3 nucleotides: TGTGCCAGCAGTTCACGGGAGAACGGCCTGACTTTC. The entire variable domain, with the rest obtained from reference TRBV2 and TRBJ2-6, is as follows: EPEVTQTPSHQVTQMGQEVILRCVPISNHLYFYWYRQILGQKVEFLVSFYNNEISEKSEIFDDQFSVERPDGSNFTLKIRSTKLEDSAMYFCASSSRENGLTFGAGSRLTVL.

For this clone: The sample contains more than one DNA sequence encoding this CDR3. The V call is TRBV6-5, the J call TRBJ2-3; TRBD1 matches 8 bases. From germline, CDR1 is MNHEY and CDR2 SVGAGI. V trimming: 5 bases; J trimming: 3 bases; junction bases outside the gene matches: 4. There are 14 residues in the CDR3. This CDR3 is CASSRTGLTDTQYF. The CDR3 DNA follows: TGTGCCAGCAGTAGGACAGGGTTGACAGATACGCAGTATTTT.

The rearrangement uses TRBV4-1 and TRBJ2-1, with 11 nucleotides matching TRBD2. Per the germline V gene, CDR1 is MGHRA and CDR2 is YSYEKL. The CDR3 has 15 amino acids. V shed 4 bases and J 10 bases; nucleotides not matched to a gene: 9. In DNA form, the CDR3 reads TGCGCCAGCAGCCCTTCTAGCGGGAGGCCGGTCGAGCAGTTCTTC. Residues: CASSPSSGRPVEQFF.

CDR3 residues: CASSLTGYTEAFF. The CDR3 DNA follows: TGTGCCAGCAGCTTGACAGGGTACACTGAAGCTTTCTTT. The gene calls are TRBV7-3 and TRBJ1-1; TRBD1 agrees at 7 bases. The CDR3 has 13 residues. The germline gives CDR1 SGHTA, CDR2 FQGTGA. V trimming: 3 bases; J trimming: 3 bases; junction bases outside the gene matches: 1.

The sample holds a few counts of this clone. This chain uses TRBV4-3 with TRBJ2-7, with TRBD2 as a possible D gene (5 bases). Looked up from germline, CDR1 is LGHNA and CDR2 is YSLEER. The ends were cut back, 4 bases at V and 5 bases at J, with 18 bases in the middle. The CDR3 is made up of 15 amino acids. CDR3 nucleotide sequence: TGCGCCAGCAGCCCAAGGACTTCCCACTACGACGAGCAGTACTTC. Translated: CASSPRTSHYDEQYF.

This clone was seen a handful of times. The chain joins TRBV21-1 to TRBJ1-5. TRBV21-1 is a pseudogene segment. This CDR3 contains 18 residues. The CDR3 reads CASSKGGVAENGNQPQHF. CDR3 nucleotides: TGTGCCAGCAGCAAGGGGGGGGTGGCCGAGAATGGCAATCAGCCCCAGCATTTT.

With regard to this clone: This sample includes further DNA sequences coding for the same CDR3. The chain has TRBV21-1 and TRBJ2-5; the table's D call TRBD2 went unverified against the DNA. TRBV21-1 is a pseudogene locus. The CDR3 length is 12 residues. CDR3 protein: CASSKTGETQYF. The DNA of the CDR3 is TGTGCCAGCAGCAAAACGGGAGAGACCCAGTACTTC.

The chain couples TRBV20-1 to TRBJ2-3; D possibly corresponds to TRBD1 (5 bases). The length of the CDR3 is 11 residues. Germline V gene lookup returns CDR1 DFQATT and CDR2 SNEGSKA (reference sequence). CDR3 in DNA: TGCAGCCGACAGAGCACAGATACGCAGTATTTT. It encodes CSRQSTDTQYF.

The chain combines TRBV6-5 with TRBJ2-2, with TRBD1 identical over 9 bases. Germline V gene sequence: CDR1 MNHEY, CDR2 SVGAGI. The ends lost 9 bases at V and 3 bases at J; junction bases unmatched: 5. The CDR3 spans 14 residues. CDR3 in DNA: TGTGCCAGTAACAGGGGGCGCGACACCGGGGAGCTGTTTTTT. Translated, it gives CASNRGRDTGELFF.

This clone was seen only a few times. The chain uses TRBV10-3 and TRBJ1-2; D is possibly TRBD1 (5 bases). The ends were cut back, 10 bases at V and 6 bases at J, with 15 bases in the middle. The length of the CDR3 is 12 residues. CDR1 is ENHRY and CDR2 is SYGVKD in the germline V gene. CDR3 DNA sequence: TGTGCCACCTCGGTCAGGGCTCATGGCTACACCTTC. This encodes CATSVRAHGYTF.

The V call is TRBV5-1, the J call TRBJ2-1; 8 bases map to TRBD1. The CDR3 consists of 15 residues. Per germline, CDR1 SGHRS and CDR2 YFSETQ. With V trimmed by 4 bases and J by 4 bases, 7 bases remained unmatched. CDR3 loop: CASSPLRTGYNEQFF. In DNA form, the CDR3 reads TGCGCCAGCAGCCCCCTAAGGACAGGGTACAATGAGCAGTTCTTC.

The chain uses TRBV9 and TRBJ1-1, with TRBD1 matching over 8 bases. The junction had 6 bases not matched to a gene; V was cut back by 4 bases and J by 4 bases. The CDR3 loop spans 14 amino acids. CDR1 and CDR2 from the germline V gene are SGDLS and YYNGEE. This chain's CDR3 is CASSTGGGGTEAFF. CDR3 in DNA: TGTGCCAGCAGCACAGGGGGAGGAGGCACTGAAGCTTTCTTT.

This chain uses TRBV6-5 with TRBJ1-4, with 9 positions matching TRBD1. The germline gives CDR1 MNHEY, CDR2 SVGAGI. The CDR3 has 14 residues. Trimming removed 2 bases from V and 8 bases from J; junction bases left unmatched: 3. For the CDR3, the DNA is TGTGCCAGCAGTTACGGGGACAGGGTCGAAAAACTGTTTTTT. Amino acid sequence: CASSYGDRVEKLFF.

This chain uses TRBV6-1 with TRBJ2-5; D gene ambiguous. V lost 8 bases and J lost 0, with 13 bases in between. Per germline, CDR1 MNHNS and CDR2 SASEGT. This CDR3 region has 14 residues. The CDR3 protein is CASGPWRNQETQYF. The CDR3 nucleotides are TGTGCCAGCGGGCCCTGGCGAAACCAAGAGACCCAGTACTTC.

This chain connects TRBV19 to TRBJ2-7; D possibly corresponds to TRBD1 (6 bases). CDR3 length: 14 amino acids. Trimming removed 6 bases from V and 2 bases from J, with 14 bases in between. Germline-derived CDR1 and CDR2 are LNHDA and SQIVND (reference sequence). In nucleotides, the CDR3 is TGTGCCAGTAGGAACGACAGGCCCCCCTACGAGCAGTACTTC. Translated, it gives CASRNDRPPYEQYF.

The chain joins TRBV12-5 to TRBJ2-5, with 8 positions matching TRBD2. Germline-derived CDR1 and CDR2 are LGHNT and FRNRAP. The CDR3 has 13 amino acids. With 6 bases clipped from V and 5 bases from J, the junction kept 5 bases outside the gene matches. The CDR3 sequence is CASGTGGMETQYF. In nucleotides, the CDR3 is TGTGCTAGTGGAACGGGGGGGATGGAGACCCAGTACTTC.

The CDR3 sequence is CASSLGPRGGQETQYF. CDR3 coding DNA: TGCGCCAGCAGCTTGGGGCCCCGGGGGGGGCAAGAGACCCAGTACTTC. The J gene is TRBJ2-5, the V gene TRBV5-1; 8 positions agree with TRBD2. This CDR3 is built from 16 residues. V shed 0 bases, J shed 2 bases, and the junction held 6 bases outside the gene matches. Germline V gives CDR1 SGHRS, CDR2 YFSETQ.

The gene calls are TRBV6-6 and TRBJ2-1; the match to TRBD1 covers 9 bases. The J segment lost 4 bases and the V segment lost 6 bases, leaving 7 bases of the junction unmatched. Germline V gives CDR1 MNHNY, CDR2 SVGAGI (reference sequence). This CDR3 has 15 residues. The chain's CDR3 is CASRSGTGSYNEQFF. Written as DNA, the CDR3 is TGTGCCAGCAGGTCCGGGACAGGGTCTTACAATGAGCAGTTCTTC.

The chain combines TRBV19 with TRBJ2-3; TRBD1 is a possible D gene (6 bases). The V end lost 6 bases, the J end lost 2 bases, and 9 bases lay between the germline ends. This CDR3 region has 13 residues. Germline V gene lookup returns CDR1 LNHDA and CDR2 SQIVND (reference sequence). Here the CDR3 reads CASRDSYTDTQYF. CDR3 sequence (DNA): TGTGCCAGTAGGGACAGTTACACAGATACGCAGTATTTT.